Listed below are T cell receptor beta chains from one sample, sequenced in a study of T cell responses to AZD1222 COVID-19 vaccine. Assay used: immunoSEQ multiplex PCR; TCRdb lists only in-frame clones, some missing. The table lists around 210,000 clones, roughly 94% of them singletons. Sample: peripheral blood, taken 28 days after the second dose of the MenACWY control vaccine. The source is an adult who received the MenACWY meningococcal vaccine as a control. Both conserved end residues are part of each CDR3. Each record gives: CDR3 length, J gene, V gene, clone size, D gene, CDR3 DNA, CDR3 protein. The D gene is left open where the match is weak. The size entry is marked missing in some rows and otherwise reads once, few, many or a size class.

CDR3 length: 17
J gene: TRBJ2-2
V gene: TRBV3-1/TRBV3-2
clone size: -
D gene: TRBD2
CDR3 DNA: TGTGCCAGCAGCCATTCCCCGACTAGCGGTTACACCGGGGAGCTGTTTTTT
CDR3 protein: CASSHSPTSGYTGELFF

CDR3 length: 13
J gene: TRBJ1-5
V gene: TRBV20-1
clone size: -
D gene: -
CDR3 DNA: TGCAGTGCTAGTGGCGGCAAGAATCAGCCCCAGCATTTT
CDR3 protein: CSASGGKNQPQHF

CDR3 length: 16
J gene: TRBJ1-2
V gene: TRBV18
clone size: -
D gene: -
CDR3 DNA: TGTGCCAGCTCACCACCAGATCCAGGGATTAACTATGGCTACATCTTC
CDR3 protein: CASSPPDPGINYGYIF

CDR3 length: 14
J gene: TRBJ1-2
V gene: TRBV9
clone size: -
D gene: TRBD1
CDR3 DNA: TGTGCCAGCAGCGCAAGACAGGGGGCGGATGGCTACACCTTC
CDR3 protein: CASSARQGADGYTF

CDR3 length: 16
J gene: TRBJ2-2
V gene: TRBV15
clone size: -
D gene: -
CDR3 DNA: TGTGCCACCAGCAGAGATAGGGCGGGACGGACCGGGGAGCTGTTTTTT
CDR3 protein: CATSRDRAGRTGELFF

CDR3 length: 18
J gene: TRBJ2-6
V gene: TRBV21-1
clone size: -
D gene: -
CDR3 DNA: TGTGCCAGCAGCAAAAGAGGACAGGCGAGCTCTGGGGCCAACGTCCTGACTTTC
CDR3 protein: CASSKRGQASSGANVLTF

CDR3 length: 16
J gene: TRBJ2-6
V gene: TRBV29-1
clone size: -
D gene: -
CDR3 DNA: TGCAGCGTTGAAGATCCCTTCCGGTCTGGGGCCAACGTCCTGACTTTC
CDR3 protein: CSVEDPFRSGANVLTF

CDR3 length: 14
J gene: TRBJ2-7
V gene: TRBV3-1/TRBV3-2
clone size: -
D gene: TRBD2
CDR3 DNA: TGTGCCAGCAGCCAAGAGGTCGCGGTAGCGGGGCAGTACTTC
CDR3 protein: CASSQEVAVAGQYF

CDR3 length: 14
J gene: TRBJ1-2
V gene: TRBV5-1
clone size: -
D gene: -
CDR3 DNA: TGCGCCAGCCAACCCGTCGGCCCCGGAGGTGGCTACACCTTC
CDR3 protein: CASQPVGPGGGYTF

CDR3 length: 15
J gene: TRBJ2-1
V gene: TRBV30
clone size: -
D gene: -
CDR3 DNA: TGTGCCTGGAGGGGGGGTAGCGTAGCCTACAATGAGCAGTTCTTC
CDR3 protein: CAWRGGSVAYNEQFF

CDR3 length: 13
J gene: TRBJ1-4
V gene: TRBV29-1
clone size: -
D gene: TRBD1
CDR3 DNA: TGCAGCGTCACCGGGACAGTGAATGAAAAACTGTTTTTT
CDR3 protein: CSVTGTVNEKLFF

CDR3 length: 18
J gene: TRBJ2-5
V gene: TRBV5-8
clone size: -
D gene: TRBD2
CDR3 DNA: TGTGCCAGCAGCTCGGGCGGACTAGCGGGAGGAGCCCAAGAGACCCAGTACTTC
CDR3 protein: CASSSGGLAGGAQETQYF

CDR3 length: 14
J gene: TRBJ1-5
V gene: TRBV19
clone size: -
D gene: -
CDR3 DNA: TGTGCCAGTAGTATTGAATGGTTCGATCAGCCCCAGCATTTT
CDR3 protein: CASSIEWFDQPQHF

CDR3 length: 13
J gene: TRBJ2-1
V gene: TRBV7-3
clone size: -
D gene: -
CDR3 DNA: TGTGCCAGCAGCTTACTTTCAGATAATGAGCAGTTCTTC
CDR3 protein: CASSLLSDNEQFF

CDR3 length: 18
J gene: TRBJ2-2
V gene: TRBV4-1
clone size: -
D gene: TRBD2
CDR3 DNA: TGCGCCAGCAGCATCAGACTAGCGGGAGTCGCGAACACCGGGGAGCTGTTTTTT
CDR3 protein: CASSIRLAGVANTGELFF

CDR3 length: 16
J gene: TRBJ1-1
V gene: TRBV7-9
clone size: -
D gene: -
CDR3 DNA: TGTGCCAGCAGCGTTAACGGGGGGTTGGCGAACACTGAAGCTTTCTTT
CDR3 protein: CASSVNGGLANTEAFF

CDR3 length: 14
J gene: TRBJ2-1
V gene: TRBV18
clone size: -
D gene: TRBD1
CDR3 DNA: TGTGCCAGCTCACCGGACCGGACAGGGGTTGAGCAGTTCTTC
CDR3 protein: CASSPDRTGVEQFF

CDR3 length: 13
J gene: TRBJ1-1
V gene: TRBV6-5
clone size: -
D gene: -
CDR3 DNA: TGTGCCAGCTTCAGGGGTGAGAACACTGAAGCTTTCTTT
CDR3 protein: CASFRGENTEAFF

CDR3 length: 15
J gene: TRBJ2-7
V gene: TRBV27
clone size: -
D gene: TRBD1
CDR3 DNA: TGTGCCAGCAGTCCGGCGGGACAGGGGCCCTACGAGCAGTACTTC
CDR3 protein: CASSPAGQGPYEQYF

CDR3 length: 15
J gene: TRBJ2-7
V gene: TRBV11-2
clone size: once
D gene: -
CDR3 DNA: TGTGCCAGCAGCTTAGGTACAGTTAGCTCCTACGAGCAGTACTTC
CDR3 protein: CASSLGTVSSYEQYF

CDR3 length: 17
J gene: TRBJ1-4
V gene: TRBV3-1/TRBV3-2
clone size: -
D gene: -
CDR3 DNA: TGTGCCAGCAGCCAAGAGTGGACTGAGGTGGTTAATGAAAAACTGTTTTTT
CDR3 protein: CASSQEWTEVVNEKLFF

CDR3 length: 11
J gene: TRBJ2-7
V gene: TRBV20-1
clone size: -
D gene: -
CDR3 DNA: TGCAGTGCGACAACTAGAGACGAGCAGTACTTC
CDR3 protein: CSATTRDEQYF

CDR3 length: 13
J gene: TRBJ2-3
V gene: TRBV7-2
clone size: -
D gene: -
CDR3 DNA: TGTGCCAGCAGCTCACCCGGCGGAGATACGCAGTATTTT
CDR3 protein: CASSSPGGDTQYF

CDR3 length: 15
J gene: TRBJ1-4
V gene: TRBV6-5
clone size: -
D gene: -
CDR3 DNA: TGTGCCAGCAGTCGCCTGGACCGGGGTAAAGAAAAACTGTTTTTT
CDR3 protein: CASSRLDRGKEKLFF

CDR3 length: 14
J gene: TRBJ1-1
V gene: TRBV9
clone size: once
D gene: -
CDR3 DNA: TGTGCCAGCAGCGCCCAGGGCATAGGAACTGAAGCTTTCTTT
CDR3 protein: CASSAQGIGTEAFF

CDR3 length: 14
J gene: TRBJ2-2
V gene: TRBV10-3
clone size: -
D gene: -
CDR3 DNA: TGTGCCATCAGGAGGGACACTCACACCGGGGAGCTGTTTTTT
CDR3 protein: CAIRRDTHTGELFF

CDR3 length: 15
J gene: TRBJ2-7
V gene: TRBV29-1
clone size: -
D gene: TRBD2
CDR3 DNA: TGCAGCGTTGGTCCTAGCGGGAATTCAGGAGCTGAGCAGTACTTC
CDR3 protein: CSVGPSGNSGAEQYF

CDR3 length: 17
J gene: TRBJ2-2
V gene: TRBV9
clone size: -
D gene: -
CDR3 DNA: TGTGCCAGCAGCCCCCAGGGAGGCGGCTTGAACACCGGGGAGCTGTTTTTT
CDR3 protein: CASSPQGGGLNTGELFF

CDR3 length: 15
J gene: TRBJ2-1
V gene: TRBV7-3
clone size: -
D gene: TRBD2
CDR3 DNA: TGTGCCAGCAGCCCATCGTCTAGCGGGGACAATGAGCAGTTCTTC
CDR3 protein: CASSPSSSGDNEQFF

CDR3 length: 14
J gene: TRBJ2-7
V gene: TRBV27
clone size: -
D gene: TRBD2
CDR3 DNA: TGTGCCAGCAGTCCCACGGGGGGGTACCACGAGCAGTACTTC
CDR3 protein: CASSPTGGYHEQYF

CDR3 length: 15
J gene: TRBJ2-7
V gene: TRBV4-3
clone size: -
D gene: TRBD1
CDR3 DNA: TGCGCCAGCAGCCCGGGGACAGGGGGCGTCTACGAGCAGTACTTC
CDR3 protein: CASSPGTGGVYEQYF

CDR3 length: 15
J gene: TRBJ2-6
V gene: TRBV6-5
clone size: -
D gene: -
CDR3 DNA: TGTGCCAGCAGCTCTGACAGTTCTGGGGCCAACGTCCTGACTTTC
CDR3 protein: CASSSDSSGANVLTF

CDR3 length: 12
J gene: TRBJ2-7
V gene: TRBV2
clone size: -
D gene: -
CDR3 DNA: TGTGCCAGCAGTGAAGGGACCTACGAGCAGTACTTC
CDR3 protein: CASSEGTYEQYF

CDR3 length: 14
J gene: TRBJ2-1
V gene: TRBV28
clone size: -
D gene: -
CDR3 DNA: TGTGCCAGCAGTACCCCCCCCGCAAGGAATGAGCAGTTCTTC
CDR3 protein: CASSTPPARNEQFF

CDR3 length: 13
J gene: TRBJ2-1
V gene: TRBV6-1
clone size: -
D gene: -
CDR3 DNA: TGTGCCAGCAGTTGGGGGTCTTGGGATGAGCAGTTCTTC
CDR3 protein: CASSWGSWDEQFF

CDR3 length: 14
J gene: TRBJ2-1
V gene: TRBV19
clone size: once
D gene: TRBD2
CDR3 DNA: TGTGCCAGTAGTGGGGGAGGGCGTTACAATGAGCAGTTCTTC
CDR3 protein: CASSGGGRYNEQFF

CDR3 length: 15
J gene: TRBJ2-2
V gene: TRBV24-1
clone size: -
D gene: TRBD2
CDR3 DNA: TGTGCCACCAGTGGACTAGCGCGCGACACCGGGGAGCTGTTTTTT
CDR3 protein: CATSGLARDTGELFF

CDR3 length: 15
J gene: TRBJ2-3
V gene: TRBV2
clone size: -
D gene: -
CDR3 DNA: TGTGCCAGCAGTGAACAGGGACTCACGGCAGATACGCAGTATTTT
CDR3 protein: CASSEQGLTADTQYF

CDR3 length: 16
J gene: TRBJ1-6
V gene: TRBV6-5
clone size: -
D gene: TRBD1
CDR3 DNA: TGTGCCAGCAGTTACAGCGGACAGGGTGGGCGCTCACCCCTCCACTTT
CDR3 protein: CASSYSGQGGRSPLHF

CDR3 length: 17
J gene: TRBJ1-5
V gene: TRBV19
clone size: -
D gene: -
CDR3 DNA: TGTGCCAGTAGTATTGGGGGAGGACAGCTTAGCAATCAGCCCCAGCATTTT
CDR3 protein: CASSIGGGQLSNQPQHF

CDR3 length: 12
J gene: TRBJ2-3
V gene: TRBV9
clone size: -
D gene: -
CDR3 DNA: TGTGCCAGCAGCGTAGGGATAGATACGCAGTATTTT
CDR3 protein: CASSVGIDTQYF

CDR3 length: 12
J gene: TRBJ1-2
V gene: TRBV29-1
clone size: -
D gene: -
CDR3 DNA: TGCAGCGTTGAGGGACGGAACTATGGCTACACCTTC
CDR3 protein: CSVEGRNYGYTF

CDR3 length: 15
J gene: TRBJ2-5
V gene: TRBV24-1
clone size: -
D gene: TRBD1
CDR3 DNA: TGTGCCACCAGTGACCGGGGACAGCACCAAGAGACCCAGTACTTC
CDR3 protein: CATSDRGQHQETQYF

CDR3 length: 14
J gene: TRBJ2-7
V gene: TRBV28
clone size: -
D gene: -
CDR3 DNA: TGTGCCAGCAGTTTCCCGGGGTTCTCCTACGAGCAGTACTTC
CDR3 protein: CASSFPGFSYEQYF

CDR3 length: 13
J gene: TRBJ2-7
V gene: TRBV12-3/TRBV12-4
clone size: -
D gene: -
CDR3 DNA: TGTGCCAGCAGTGGGGTCTTAACCTACGAGCAGTACTTC
CDR3 protein: CASSGVLTYEQYF

CDR3 length: 16
J gene: TRBJ2-2
V gene: TRBV7-3
clone size: -
D gene: -
CDR3 DNA: TGTGCCAGCAGCCCCTTTATTGGCCCGAATCTCGGGGAGCTGTTTTTT
CDR3 protein: CASSPFIGPNLGELFF